The 18 T cell receptor beta chains presented below share a single source sample, sequenced in a study of blood T cell repertoires in COVID-19. Repertoires were generated with immunoSEQ multiplex PCR, while TCRdb's copy carries only in-frame clones and drops some. The data show approximately 100,000 clones, roughly 86% seen once. Sequencing was performed on peripheral blood. Receptors originate from a woman between 55 and 75 years old with acute or convalescent COVID-19.

This sequence joins TRBV18 and TRBJ2-1, with 9 bases matching TRBD2. With 6 bases clipped from V and 8 bases from J, the junction kept 11 bases outside the gene matches. The germline CDR1 and CDR2 sequences are KGHSH and LQKENI. CDR3 length: 15 amino acids. In DNA form, the CDR3 reads TGTGCCAGCTCCCCCGGGACTAGCTCTTCCCATGAGCAGTTCTTC. Translating gives CASSPGTSSSHEQFF.

The V gene is TRBV3-1 (or the pseudogene TRBV3-2), the J gene TRBJ2-7, with D possibly matching TRBD1 (5 bases). CDR1 is LGHDT and CDR2 is YNNKEL in the germline V gene (reference sequence). The CDR3 contains 12 residues. The ends were cut back, 1 base at V and 9 bases at J, with 10 bases in the middle. As DNA, the CDR3 is TGTGCCAGCAGCCAAGTCCAGGGTGGGCAGTACTTC. Translation gives CASSQVQGGQYF.

CDR3 sequence (DNA): TGTGCCAGCAGTGCCAGCCGGACACCGCGTCAAGAGACCCAGTACTTC. Translation gives CASSASRTPRQETQYF. This chain connects TRBV6-1 to TRBJ2-5; D is possibly TRBD1 (5 bases). Looked up from germline, CDR1 is MNHNS and CDR2 is SASEGT. The CDR3 has 16 residues. Between the trimmed V and J ends, which lost 4 bases and 2 bases, there was a span of 17 bases.

This chain links TRBV4-1 with TRBJ2-4; D gene uncertain. V was shortened by 3 bases and J by 0 bases, with 15 bases between the two germline ends. The CDR3 extends over 17 amino acids. CDR1 MGHRA and CDR2 YSYEKL come from the germline V gene. The CDR3 DNA is TGCGCCAGCAGCCACCATGCGGCGCTTCTAGCCAAAAACATTCAGTACTTC. Translating gives CASSHHAALLAKNIQYF.

The V and J genes are TRBV19 and TRBJ2-1; D is perhaps TRBD2 (5 bases). V gave up 0 bases and J gave up 4 bases, with 13 bases separating them. The CDR3 is 16 residues long. From germline, CDR1 is LNHDA and CDR2 SQIVND (reference sequence). CDR3 protein: CASSIDNQRRYNEQFF. For the CDR3, the DNA is TGTGCCAGTAGTATAGATAACCAGCGGAGGTACAATGAGCAGTTCTTC.

J is TRBJ1-6 and V is TRBV5-1; D unresolved. CDR1 and CDR2 from the germline V gene are SGHRS and YFSETQ. The V end was cut by 1 base, the J end by 13 bases, with 9 bases between. There are 12 residues in the CDR3. The CDR3 here is CASSLSGEPLHF. CDR3 coding DNA: TGCGCCAGCAGCTTGTCCGGGGAGCCCCTCCACTTT.

The chain links TRBV3-1 (or the pseudogene TRBV3-2) to TRBJ1-5, with D hard to call. Trimming removed 5 bases at V and 0 bases at J, with 11 bases between. Germline CDR1 reads LGHDT; CDR2 reads YNNKEL (reference sequence). This CDR3 region has 15 residues. In DNA form, the CDR3 reads TGTGCCAGCAGCAAAGCGGGAAATAGCAATCAGCCCCAGCATTTT. Protein: CASSKAGNSNQPQHF.

The V and J genes are TRBV7-8 and TRBJ1-5; 8 bases line up with TRBD1. Germline assignment: CDR1 SGHVS and CDR2 FQNEAQ. The length of the CDR3 is 16 residues. The J segment lost 1 base and the V segment lost 5 bases, leaving 7 bases of the junction unmatched. The CDR3 nucleotides read TGTGCCAGCAGCGGCAGGACAGGGCGGAGCAATCAGCCCCAGCATTTT. Protein: CASSGRTGRSNQPQHF.

The V gene is TRBV3-1 (or the pseudogene TRBV3-2), the J gene TRBJ2-1, with a weak D call TRBD2 (6 bases). In germline, CDR1 is LGHDT, CDR2 YNNKEL (reference sequence). The length of the CDR3 is 14 residues. Trimming shortened V by 4 bases and J by 0 bases, and 7 bases separated the two germline ends. CDR3 protein: CASSRDSSYNEQFF. The CDR3 DNA reads TGTGCCAGCAGCCGGGACTCCTCCTACAATGAGCAGTTCTTC.

This chain connects TRBV5-1 to TRBJ2-6, with D uncertain. This CDR3 is 14 amino acids long. CDR1 is SGHRS, CDR2 YFSETQ, per germline. The ends were cut back, 4 bases at V and 0 bases at J, with 5 bases in the middle. The CDR3 DNA reads TGCGCCAGCAGCAGCTCCTCTGGGGCCAACGTCCTGACTTTC. Its translation is CASSSSSGANVLTF. The full variable domain, its missing parts supplied by reference TRBV5-1 and TRBJ2-6, is KAGVTQTPRYLIKTRGQQVTLSCSPISGHRSVSWYQQTPGQGLQFLFEYFSETQRNKGNFPGRFSGRQFSNSRSEMNVSTLELGDSALYLCASSSSSGANVLTFGAGSRLTVL.

A remark on this clone: At one boundary the junction diverges from the germline segment, which might be a read error. J is TRBJ2-3 and V is TRBV7-7; D perhaps matches TRBD2 (5 bases). Looked up from germline, CDR1 is SSHAT and CDR2 is FNYEAQ (reference sequence). CDR3 length: 15 amino acids. CDR3: CASSRGMQSTDTQYF. The DNA of the CDR3 is TGTGCTAGCAGCCGAGGGATGCAGAGCACAGATACGCAGTATTTT.

The genes are TRBV11-2 and TRBJ2-1; 9 bases agree with TRBD1. CDR1 is SGHAT, CDR2 FQNNGV, per germline. The CDR3 is 13 amino acids. V shed 4 bases, J shed 10 bases, and the junction held 5 bases outside the gene matches. The CDR3 coding sequence is TGTGCCAGCAGCTCGGGACAGGGTAACGAGCAGTTCTTC. It translates to CASSSGQGNEQFF.

The V gene is TRBV25-1, the J gene TRBJ1-2, with D possibly being TRBD1 (6 bases). The V gene lost 6 bases and the J gene lost 8 bases, with 19 bases spanning the gap. The CDR3 extends over 14 amino acids. From germline, CDR1 is MGHDK and CDR2 SYGVNS. The CDR3 sequence is CASSPGFGQGGYTF. The DNA of the CDR3 is TGTGCCAGCAGCCCAGGGTTCGGGCAGGGGGGCTACACCTTC.

V usage is TRBV12-3 or TRBV12-4 and J usage is TRBJ2-7, with D maybe TRBD1 (5 bases). This CDR3 comprises 12 residues. V was cut by 1 base and J by 9 bases, with 10 bases left in between. The CDR3 here is CASSLVRQWQYF. The CDR3 DNA sequence: TGTGCCAGCAGTTTAGTTAGACAGTGGCAGTACTTC.

This chain joins TRBV6-5 and TRBJ1-2; 8 bases fit TRBD1. The germline gives CDR1 MNHEY, CDR2 SVGAGI. V lost 7 bases and J lost 4; bases outside the gene matches: 5. CDR3 length: 13 residues. The CDR3 is CASKDRGSYGYTF. DNA for the CDR3: TGTGCCAGCAAAGACAGGGGCTCCTATGGCTACACCTTC.

The gene calls are TRBV3-1 (or the pseudogene TRBV3-2) and TRBJ1-1; possible D gene TRBD1, 5 bases. Germline V gene data show CDR1 as LGHDT and CDR2 as YNNKEL (reference sequence). Trimming took 2 bases from V and 10 from J, leaving 14 bases between them. The CDR3 sequence is 13 residues long. CDR3 loop: CASSQSVLQGAFF. The DNA for the CDR3 is TGTGCCAGCAGCCAAAGCGTCCTTCAGGGAGCTTTCTTT.

The chain joins TRBV5-6 to TRBJ2-1; 7 bases agree with TRBD2. Germline loops: CDR1 SGHDT, CDR2 YYEEEE. The J segment lost 7 bases and the V segment lost 2 bases, leaving 9 bases of the junction unmatched. CDR3 length equals 15 residues. The CDR3 spells CASSFGLIAGNEQFF. The CDR3 DNA reads as TGTGCCAGCAGCTTTGGACTTATAGCGGGTAATGAGCAGTTCTTC.

This rearrangement joins TRBV28 to TRBJ2-2; maybe TRBD1 (5 bases). Trimming pared 7 bases from V and 1 base from J, leaving 7 bases between. Germline CDR1 reads MDHEN; CDR2 reads SYDVKM. This CDR3 is built from 13 residues. The DNA for the CDR3 is TGTGCCAGCATCCAGGGGAACACCGGGGAGCTGTTTTTT. Its protein product is CASIQGNTGELFF.